This is a list of T cell receptor beta chains from one sample in a study of PD-1 blockade in classical Hodgkin lymphoma. The protocol was immunoSEQ multiplex PCR, while the TCRdb copy is restricted to in-frame clones and leaves out a portion. The sample lists about 15,000 clones, less than 75% occurring once. The input for sequencing was peripheral blood mononuclear cells (PBMCs), taken before the fourth cycle of nivolumab. These TCRs come from a human donor with classical Hodgkin lymphoma. Each CDR3 is given with its conserved first and last residue. D genes are given only for firm matches. The listing skips clone size in some rows; elsewhere it reads once, few, many or a size class.

d_gene	abundance	v_gene	j_gene	CDR3aa	CDR3nt
.	.	TRBV5-1	TRBJ1-3	CASSLEVFSSGNTIYF	TGCGCCAGCAGCTTGGAGGTTTTTAGCTCTGGAAACACCATATATTTT
.	.	TRBV5-4	TRBJ1-4	CASSLVGRETNEKLFF	TGTGCCAGCAGCTTGGTAGGGAGGGAAACTAATGAAAAACTGTTTTTT
.	.	TRBV6-4	TRBJ1-1	CASSEYPQRNTEAFF	TGTGCCAGCAGTGAGTACCCACAGAGGAACACTGAAGCTTTCTTT
.	few	TRBV29-1	TRBJ2-7	CSVDGGPRPYEQYF	TGCAGCGTTGACGGGGGACCTCGACCCTACGAGCAGTACTTC
.	.	TRBV19	TRBJ1-1	CASSIDNQGNTEAFF	TGTGCCAGTAGTATAGATAACCAGGGGAACACTGAAGCTTTCTTT
.	.	TRBV5-1	TRBJ1-1	CASSLTVNTEAFF	TGCGCCAGCAGCTTGACAGTGAACACTGAAGCTTTCTTT
TRBD2	.	TRBV28	TRBJ2-3	CASSLGPWAGDSTDTQYF	TGTGCCAGCAGTCTAGGACCATGGGCGGGAGATAGCACAGATACGCAGTATTTT
TRBD1	.	TRBV7-9	TRBJ2-2	CASSSGQATGELFF	TGTGCCAGCAGCTCCGGACAGGCCACCGGGGAGCTGTTTTTT
TRBD1	.	TRBV14	TRBJ2-3	CASSTEQGSDTQYF	TGTGCCAGCAGCACCGAACAGGGGTCAGATACGCAGTATTTT
.	.	TRBV28	TRBJ2-7	CASSLPGASEQYF	TGTGCCAGCAGTTTGCCGGGAGCCTCCGAGCAGTACTTC
TRBD1	.	TRBV28	TRBJ1-6	CASSLSDRGPNSPLHF	TGTGCCAGCAGTTTAAGCGACAGGGGTCCCAATTCACCCCTCCACTTT
TRBD2	.	TRBV10-3	TRBJ2-1	CAISSGLAGEYNEQFF	TGTGCCATCAGCTCGGGACTAGCGGGGGAATACAATGAGCAGTTCTTC
TRBD1	few	TRBV10-3	TRBJ2-1	CAISVPGEGTGSYEQFF	TGTGCCATCAGTGTGCCCGGTGAAGGGACAGGGTCTTATGAGCAGTTCTTC
.	.	TRBV29-1	TRBJ1-1	CSVEGGWEAFF	TGCAGCGTTGAAGGGGGCTGGGAAGCTTTCTTT
.	.	TRBV4-1	TRBJ2-2	CASSQGPGRELFF	TGCGCCAGCAGCCAAGGTCCTGGGAGGGAGCTGTTTTTT
TRBD2	.	TRBV2	TRBJ2-7	CASSVERELEQYF	TGTGCCAGCAGTGTCGAGCGGGAGCTCGAGCAGTACTTC
.	.	TRBV28	TRBJ2-5	CASSLPGADNWGTQYF	TGTGCCAGCAGTTTACCTGGGGCAGACAACTGGGGGACCCAGTACTTC
TRBD1	.	TRBV5-1	TRBJ2-6	CASSSRDSPVTGANVLTF	TGCGCCAGCAGCAGCCGGGACAGTCCCGTCACTGGGGCCAACGTCCTGACTTTC
.	medium-sized	TRBV27	TRBJ1-1	CASSLTNGDIEAFF	TGTGCCAGCAGCCTGACCAACGGGGACATTGAAGCTTTCTTT
.	.	TRBV4-1	TRBJ2-7	CASSQAEGWDEQYF	TGCGCCAGCAGCCAAGCTGAGGGGTGGGACGAGCAGTACTTC
.	medium-sized	TRBV28	TRBJ1-5	CASSLLQGNNQPQHF	TGTGCCAGCAGTTTACTACAGGGCAACAATCAGCCCCAGCATTTT
TRBD1	few	TRBV7-9	TRBJ1-4	CASSIMTGDTEKLFF	TGTGCCAGCAGCATAATGACAGGGGATACTGAAAAACTGTTTTTT
.	.	TRBV27	TRBJ2-7	CASFLTGPNSYEQYF	TGTGCCAGCTTCCTTACCGGGCCTAACTCCTACGAGCAGTACTTC
.	.	TRBV7-7	TRBJ2-7	CASSSGLSGSYEQYF	TGTGCCAGCAGCTCCGGGCTTAGCGGCTCCTACGAGCAGTACTTC
TRBD2	once	TRBV2	TRBJ2-7	CASSDLVGGPYEQYF	TGTGCCAGCAGTGATTTGGTGGGAGGGCCCTACGAGCAGTACTTC
TRBD1	.	TRBV25-1	TRBJ2-5	CASSAGTASHGETQYF	TGTGCCAGCAGTGCCGGGACAGCGTCCCACGGGGAGACCCAGTACTTC
.	.	TRBV4-2	TRBJ1-1	CASSQESGGVEAFF	TGTGCCAGCAGCCAAGAATCAGGCGGGGTAGAAGCTTTCTTT
.	few	TRBV4-1	TRBJ2-7	CASSQAPGGYYEQYF	TGCGCCAGCAGCCAAGCCCCAGGAGGGTATTACGAGCAGTACTTC
.	.	TRBV28	TRBJ2-1	CASSPDYAQFF	TGTGCCAGCAGTCCCGATTACGCGCAGTTCTTC
TRBD1	.	TRBV5-6	TRBJ2-7	CASSGRQGPYEQYF	TGTGCCAGCAGCGGCCGACAGGGACCCTACGAGCAGTACTTC
TRBD2	.	TRBV6-1	TRBJ2-1	CASSEIGREGLRTQFF	TGTGCCAGCAGTGAAATCGGGCGGGAGGGCCTTAGGACGCAGTTCTTC
TRBD1	.	TRBV10-3	TRBJ2-7	CAINPGQGSYEQYF	TGTGCCATCAATCCGGGACAGGGGTCCTACGAGCAGTACTTC
.	.	TRBV7-9	TRBJ1-4	CASSEGQYNEKLFF	TGTGCCAGCAGCGAAGGACAGTATAATGAAAAACTGTTTTTT
.	.	TRBV5-1	TRBJ1-1	CASSQEGPPSNTEAFF	TGCGCCAGCAGCCAGGAGGGACCCCCATCGAACACTGAAGCTTTCTTT
.	.	TRBV5-8	TRBJ2-7	CASSPGVPSYEQYF	TGTGCCAGCAGCCCGGGTGTACCTTCCTACGAGCAGTACTTC
.	.	TRBV2	TRBJ2-7	CASSGGGEQYF	TGTGCCAGCAGTGGAGGGGGGGAGCAGTACTTC
TRBD1	.	TRBV30	TRBJ2-7	CAWMRTGGYEQYF	TGTGCCTGGATGCGGACAGGGGGCTACGAGCAGTACTTC
.	large	TRBV2	TRBJ2-7	CASSEVGGSDDEQYF	TGTGCCAGCAGTGAAGTCGGGGGTTCGGATGACGAGCAGTACTTC
.	.	TRBV28	TRBJ1-1	CASSKTGQNTEAFF	TGTGCCAGCAGTAAGACAGGTCAGAACACTGAAGCTTTCTTT
TRBD2	.	TRBV10-3	TRBJ2-6	CAISDPREGSGANVLTF	TGTGCCATCAGTGATCCGAGGGAGGGCTCTGGGGCCAACGTCCTGACTTTC
.	once	TRBV10-3	TRBJ2-1	CAISESLDSYNEQFF	TGTGCCATCAGTGAGTCCCTCGACAGCTACAATGAGCAGTTCTTC
TRBD1	few	TRBV4-1	TRBJ1-1	CASSQDREGTEAFF	TGCGCCAGCAGCCAGGACAGGGAGGGGACTGAAGCTTTCTTT
TRBD2	.	TRBV4-1	TRBJ2-3	CASSQDGTSGRADTQYF	TGCGCCAGCAGCCAAGATGGGACTAGCGGGAGGGCAGATACGCAGTATTTT
.	.	TRBV29-1	TRBJ2-3	CSVPPQGQDTQYF	TGCAGCGTACCCCCCCAGGGCCAAGATACGCAGTATTTT
TRBD2	medium-sized	TRBV2	TRBJ2-7	CASRAAGVRHEQYF	TGTGCCAGCAGGGCAGCGGGAGTACGCCACGAGCAGTACTTC
.	.	TRBV4-1	TRBJ1-5	CASSLRGERNQPQHF	TGCGCCAGCAGCTTAAGGGGGGAGAGAAATCAGCCCCAGCATTTT
TRBD2	medium-sized	TRBV7-8	TRBJ2-7	CASSLYGGSVSYEQYF	TGTGCCAGCAGCTTATATGGCGGGAGTGTTTCCTACGAGCAGTACTTC
.	.	TRBV27	TRBJ2-5	CASSFTAAYQETQYF	TGTGCCAGCAGTTTTACGGCAGCCTACCAAGAGACCCAGTACTTC
.	.	TRBV4-2	TRBJ2-1	CASSHLVGQLSEQFF	TGTGCCAGCAGCCATCTCGTCGGCCAGCTTAGTGAGCAGTTCTTC
.	.	TRBV4-2	TRBJ1-1	CASSQDSRDPWTEAFF	TGTGCCAGCAGCCAAGATAGTAGGGACCCGTGGACTGAAGCTTTCTTT
.	.	TRBV28	TRBJ1-4	CASSPNRLPVDEKLFF	TGTGCCAGCAGTCCCAACAGGTTACCAGTCGATGAAAAACTGTTTTTT
TRBD1	few	TRBV25-1	TRBJ1-2	CASRDRGYRGYTF	TGTGCCAGCAGGGACAGGGGATATCGTGGCTACACCTTC
TRBD2	medium-sized	TRBV19	TRBJ2-1	CASTTPREGLFEQFF	TGTGCCAGTACTACACCGCGGGAGGGCCTTTTTGAGCAGTTCTTC